Listed below are T cell receptor beta chains from one sample, sequenced in a study of T-cell reconstitution after alpha-beta-depleted transplantation in children. TCRdb reanalysed the PCR reads using MiXCR and keeps one entry per CDR3 protein. The sample has over 200,000 distinct CDR3 sequences, roughly 10% seen once. The input for sequencing was PBMCs from the stem cell graft donor, taken from the stem cell graft. These receptors all stem from a human donor who donated a stem cell graft to a child with acute lymphoblastic leukemia. The CDR3 runs from the conserved cysteine through the conserved F or W. The order of the fields is D gene, clone size, J gene, V gene, CDR3 protein, CDR3 DNA. D genes are given only for firm matches. The size field is filled for only some rows; it gives once, few, many or a size class.

.	many	TRBJ1-4	TRBV5-1	CASSNGPGRDEKLFF	TGCGCCAGCAGCAACGGGCCCGGTAGGGATGAAAAACTGTTTTTT
.	.	TRBJ1-1	TRBV5-1	CASSGTGTTNTEAFF	TGCGCCAGCAGCGGAACCGGGACAACGAACACTGAAGCTTTCTTT
TRBD1	.	TRBJ2-3	TRBV10-1	CASSLPGQGGFGTDTQYF	TGCGCCAGCAGCCTACCGGGACAGGGAGGGTTTGGCACAGATACGCAGTATTTT
.	few	TRBJ1-5	TRBV27	CATGARDANQPQHF	TGTGCCACCGGGGCCAGGGACGCCAATCAGCCCCAGCATTTT
.	many	TRBJ1-1	TRBV7-9	CASSHETGRAFF	TGTGCCAGCAGCCATGAGACAGGTCGAGCTTTCTTT
.	many	TRBJ1-2	TRBV6-5	CASGYSGGYTF	TGTGCCAGCGGGTACAGCGGGGGCTACACCTTC
TRBD1	few	TRBJ2-7	TRBV4-3	CASSERTGDYEQYF	TGCGCCAGCAGCGAACGGACAGGGGACTACGAGCAGTACTTC
.	.	TRBJ2-1	TRBV15	CATSRAPQVTYNEQFF	TGTGCCACCAGCAGGGCTCCACAGGTGACATACAATGAGCAGTTCTTC
.	.	TRBJ1-2	TRBV12-3/TRBV12-4	CASTSLRGPNYGYTF	TGTGCCAGCACCTCCTTGCGGGGCCCTAACTATGGCTACACCTTC
TRBD2	many	TRBJ2-3	TRBV6-5	CASSKSLAGLSDTQYF	TGTGCCAGCAGCAAGTCACTAGCGGGGCTTAGCGATACGCAGTATTTT
.	many	TRBJ1-1	TRBV11-2	CASSFWGNEAFF	TGTGCCAGCAGCTTTTGGGGGAATGAAGCTTTCTTT
TRBD1	few	TRBJ1-2	TRBV7-2	CASSLDGQGAFGYTF	TGTGCCAGCAGCTTAGACGGACAGGGGGCGTTTGGCTACACCTTC
.	many	TRBJ2-2	TRBV6-2/TRBV6-3	CASSGASGELFF	TGTGCCAGCAGTGGGGCGTCCGGGGAGCTGTTTTTT
.	few	TRBJ1-2	TRBV29-1	CSVQTRYPNYGYTF	TGCAGCGTACAAACCAGATACCCTAACTATGGCTACACCTTC
.	.	TRBJ1-1	TRBV6-5	CASSSDSHEAFF	TGTGCCAGCAGCTCCGACAGTCATGAAGCTTTCTTT
TRBD1	many	TRBJ1-1	TRBV7-6	CASSFIQGMTEAFF	TGTGCCAGCAGCTTCATACAGGGGATGACTGAAGCTTTCTTT
TRBD1	many	TRBJ2-7	TRBV27	CASRGQGAAYEQYF	TGTGCCAGTCGTGGACAGGGGGCCGCCTACGAGCAGTACTTC
.	many	TRBJ2-5	TRBV7-8	CASSLVFPGRKKETQYF	TGTGCCAGCAGCTTAGTTTTTCCGGGTCGGAAGAAAGAGACCCAGTACTTC
.	many	TRBJ2-3	TRBV12-3/TRBV12-4	CASSPTLSDTQYF	TGTGCCAGCAGTCCCACTCTCTCAGATACGCAGTATTTT
TRBD2	.	TRBJ2-3	TRBV12-3/TRBV12-4	CASSFSGGRDTQYF	TGTGCCAGCAGTTTTAGCGGGGGGCGGGATACGCAGTATTTT
TRBD2	.	TRBJ2-2	TRBV29-1	CSATKTSPGELFF	TGCAGCGCAACCAAGACTAGCCCCGGGGAGCTGTTTTTT
.	.	TRBJ2-3	TRBV5-1	CASSFQLTDTQYF	TGCGCCAGCAGCTTCCAATTGACAGATACGCAGTATTTT
.	many	TRBJ2-7	TRBV28	CASSPRKGVLRYEQYF	TGTGCCAGCAGCCCTAGGAAGGGGGTACTTCGGTACGAGCAGTACTTC
TRBD1	.	TRBJ2-2	TRBV15	CATSRESWTGGRGELFF	TGTGCCACCAGCAGGGAAAGCTGGACAGGGGGACGGGGGGAGCTGTTTTTT
TRBD2	many	TRBJ2-5	TRBV12-3/TRBV12-4	CASSHGEGETQYF	TGTGCCAGCAGCCATGGGGAGGGAGAGACCCAGTACTTC
TRBD1	.	TRBJ2-3	TRBV7-2	CASSFNRDRLTDTQYF	TGTGCCAGCAGTTTTAACCGGGACAGGCTCACAGATACGCAGTATTTT